Each of the 30 T cell receptor beta chains below was sequenced from the same sample in a study of cytomegalovirus exposure and HLA in healthy donors. The PCR contained 60 Vbeta and 13 Jbeta primers. The table came from immunoSEQ multiplex PCR; TCRdb's copy has only in-frame clones and leaves some out. Found here are about 100,000 clones, 79% of them singletons; the top ten hold over 4%. Sample: PBMCs. These receptor sequences come from a female donor in good health and CMV-seropositive.

This clone was counted only a few times. The rearrangement uses TRBV7-7 and TRBJ2-2, with TRBD2 matching over 7 bases. Looked up from germline, CDR1 is SSHAT and CDR2 is FNYEAQ (reference sequence). V lost 2 bases and J lost 9; bases outside the gene matches: 6. The CDR3 extends over 14 amino acids. CDR3 sequence reads: CASSLYETSRELFF. The CDR3 coding sequence is TGTGCCAGCAGCTTATACGAGACTAGCAGGGAGCTGTTTTTT.

The gene calls are TRBV9 and TRBJ1-1; no reliable D call. Germline V gene sequence: CDR1 SGDLS, CDR2 YYNGEE. The CDR3 spans 15 residues. V lost 3 bases and J 1 base, leaving 13 bases between the germline ends. CDR3 amino acids: CASSAAVAGNTEAFF. DNA for the CDR3: TGTGCCAGCAGCGCAGCCGTGGCAGGGAACACTGAAGCTTTCTTT.

This chain uses TRBV20-1 with TRBJ1-2, with 8 nucleotides matching TRBD1. V shed 4 bases and J 6 bases; nucleotides not matched to a gene: 1. The CDR3 runs to 11 residues. Germline assignment: CDR1 DFQATT and CDR2 SNEGSKA (reference sequence). The DNA of the CDR3 is TGCAGTGCTAAGACAGGGGATGGCTACACCTTC. Translation: CSAKTGDGYTF.

The chain employs TRBV5-1 and TRBJ1-1; 9 positions match TRBD1. The CDR3 is 14 residues long. Losses at the gene ends were 4 bases for V and 3 bases for J; bases not matched to a gene: 4. Germline V gives CDR1 SGHRS, CDR2 YFSETQ. This CDR3 is CASSRTGADTEAFF. The DNA for the CDR3 is TGCGCCAGCAGCCGGACAGGGGCCGACACTGAAGCTTTCTTT.

This clone was seen once. The chain uses TRBV11-2 and TRBJ2-5; tentative D call: TRBD1 (6 bases). The J call is uncertain, as TRBJ2-7 better fits the DNA end. The CDR3 loop spans 19 amino acids. The germline V gene encodes CDR1 SGHAT and CDR2 FQNNGV. The CDR3 bases are TGTGCCAGCAGCGCACGGATGGCCGCCGGACAGATCCTTCCCTACGAGCAGTACTTC. Encoded protein: CASSARMAAGQILPYEQYF.

The chain links TRBV7-2 to TRBJ2-1, with TRBD1 identical over 9 bases. The germline CDR1 and CDR2 sequences are SGHTA and FQGNSA. CDR3 length equals 17 residues. V was clipped by 2 bases and J by 8 bases; unmatched bases: 13. This chain's CDR3 is CASSLRFGQGNLYEQFF. DNA for the CDR3: TGTGCCAGCAGCTTACGTTTCGGACAGGGGAATCTTTATGAGCAGTTCTTC. The entire variable domain, with the rest obtained from reference TRBV7-2 and TRBJ2-1, is as follows: GAGVSQSPSNKVTEKGKDVELRCDPISGHTALYWYRQSLGQGLEFLIYFQGNSAPDKSGLPSDRFSAERTGGSVSTLTIQRTQQEDSAVYLCASSLRFGQGNLYEQFFGPGTRLTVL.

This clone was seen more than once but under ten times. This chain connects TRBV10-3 to TRBJ2-2; D might be TRBD1 (6 bases). V was cut by 5 bases and J by 3 bases, with 10 bases left in between. This CDR3 comprises 14 residues. CDR1 and CDR2 (germline): ENHRY, SYGVKD. CDR3 sequence reads: CAISQRQDTGELFF. CDR3 nucleotides: TGTGCCATCAGTCAGAGACAGGACACCGGGGAGCTGTTTTTT.

The chain couples TRBV7-9 to TRBJ1-2; D might be TRBD1 (6 bases). Between the trimmed V and J ends, which lost 5 bases and 7 bases, there was a span of 20 bases. This CDR3 contains 15 residues. Germline V gene sequence: CDR1 SEHNR, CDR2 FQNEAQ (reference sequence). CDR3 in DNA: TGTGCCAGCAGCCCCGGGAAAGGGGGAAGTGGTGGCTACACCTTC. This translates into CASSPGKGGSGGYTF.

The J gene is TRBJ2-5, the V gene TRBV27, with 8 bases lining up with TRBD2. The CDR3 is 15 residues long. The ends lost 4 bases at V and 9 bases at J; junction bases unmatched: 13. From germline, CDR1 is MNHEY and CDR2 SMNVEV (reference sequence). CDR3 residues: CASSYGVAGTNAQYF. As DNA, the CDR3 is TGTGCCAGCAGTTATGGGGTAGCGGGGACCAATGCCCAGTACTTC.

With respect to this clone: The sample has other DNA sequences that encode this CDR3 too. The V call is TRBV6-1, the J call TRBJ1-1, with 9 positions matching TRBD1. The CDR3 runs 15 residues. Germline lookup yields CDR1 MNHNS and CDR2 SASEGT. Germline trimming cut 3 bases from V and 10 bases from J; bases unmatched to any gene: 12. The CDR3 region has the DNA TGTGCCAGCAGTGAGAGGGGGGACAGGGCCCGGGGAGCTTTCTTT. It yields the protein CASSERGDRARGAFF.

The chain links TRBV11-2 to TRBJ2-7, with unresolved D. This CDR3 has 13 residues. V lost 1 base to trimming and J lost 4 bases, with 8 bases between them. From germline, CDR1 is SGHAT and CDR2 FQNNGV. In DNA form, the CDR3 reads TGTGCCAGCAGCTTAGGTACCCAGTACGAGCAGTACTTC. Protein product: CASSLGTQYEQYF.

CDR3 loop: CASSESRTGSGYTF. The CDR3 DNA sequence: TGTGCCAGCAGTGAATCAAGGACAGGGAGTGGCTACACCTTC. The chain employs TRBV25-1 and TRBJ1-2; TRBD1 matches 8 bases. This CDR3 comprises 14 residues. Germline V gene data show CDR1 as MGHDK and CDR2 as SYGVNS. V shed 1 base and J 7 bases; nucleotides not matched to a gene: 5.

This chain uses TRBV11-2 with TRBJ2-1, with 8 bases that match TRBD2. The CDR3 totals 16 residues. Germline CDR1 SGHAT, CDR2 FQNNGV. V lost 1 base to trimming and J lost 2 bases; unmatched junction nucleotides: 4. DNA of the CDR3: TGTGCCAGCAGCTTAGTGTCCGGGAGGGCCTACAATGAGCAGTTCTTC. It is translated as CASSLVSGRAYNEQFF. Full variable domain (outside the CDR3, taken from reference TRBV11-2 and TRBJ2-1): EAGVAQSPRYKIIEKRQSVAFWCNPISGHATLYWYQQILGQGPKLLIQFQNNGVVDDSQLPKDRFSAERLKGVDSTLKIQPAKLEDSAVYLCASSLVSGRAYNEQFFGPGTRLTVL.

This rearrangement joins TRBV6-4 to TRBJ1-4, with 8 bases aligning to TRBD1. The V and J ends lost 8 bases and 8 bases, in that order; junction bases with no gene match: 7. Germline-derived CDR1 and CDR2 are MRHNA and SNTAGT. The CDR3 is made up of 13 amino acids. The CDR3 DNA is TGTGCCAGCGCAGCCGACAGGGGAGAAAAACTGTTTTTT. This encodes CASAADRGEKLFF.

The chain carries TRBV27 and TRBJ2-7; D possibly corresponds to TRBD1 (6 bases). This CDR3 region has 13 residues. Trimming shortened V by 5 bases and J by 7 bases, and 15 bases separated the two germline ends. The germline V gene encodes CDR1 MNHEY and CDR2 SMNVEV (reference sequence). For the CDR3, the DNA is TGTGCCAGCAGTGGGGGCTTGAGGACAGAGCAGTACTTC. This codes for CASSGGLRTEQYF.

V gene TRBV29-1 combines with J gene TRBJ2-7; no firm D call. The CDR3 totals 13 residues. Germline CDR1 and CDR2: SQVTM and ANQGSEA. V shed 1 base and J shed 2 bases, with 9 bases lying between them. CDR3: CSVEGAVTYEQYF. The CDR3 nucleotides are TGCAGCGTTGAAGGGGCAGTAACCTACGAGCAGTACTTC.

V usage is TRBV30 and J usage is TRBJ2-5; possibly TRBD2 for D (7 bases). Germline assignment: CDR1 GTSNPN and CDR2 SVGIG (reference sequence). The CDR3 has 11 amino acids. The CDR3 sequence is CGGGGEETQYF. CDR3 sequence (DNA): TGTGGGGGCGGGGGCGAAGAGACCCAGTACTTC.

The rearrangement uses TRBV14 and TRBJ2-6, with D possibly being TRBD2 (6 bases). The CDR3 covers 20 residues. Trimming removed 2 bases from V and 1 base from J, with 21 bases in between. Per the germline V gene, CDR1 is SGHDN and CDR2 is FVKESK. CDR3 residues: CASSQTLMGGSFSGANVLTF. CDR3 coding DNA: TGTGCCAGCAGCCAAACCTTGATGGGGGGTTCCTTTTCTGGGGCCAACGTCCTGACTTTC.

This clone appeared a few times. The chain is built from TRBV30 and TRBJ1-2, with TRBD1 as a possible D gene (6 bases). V lost 5 bases to trimming and J lost 5 bases, with 21 bases between them. The length of the CDR3 is 15 residues. CDR1 is GTSNPN, CDR2 SVGIG, per germline (reference sequence). CDR3 loop: CAWDTSGAGRYGYTF. For the CDR3, the DNA is TGTGCCTGGGATACTTCAGGGGCCGGGAGGTATGGCTACACCTTC.

This chain uses TRBV2 with TRBJ2-7; 11 bases match TRBD2. J lost 6 bases, V lost 6 bases, and 10 bases had no gene match. CDR1 and CDR2 from the germline V gene are SNHLY and FYNNEI. The CDR3 runs to 15 residues. The CDR3 spells CASSWGGLAELEQYF. In DNA form, the CDR3 reads TGTGCCAGCAGCTGGGGGGGACTAGCGGAACTCGAGCAGTACTTC.

V gene TRBV9 combines with J gene TRBJ2-1; 11 nucleotides line up with TRBD2. Losses at the gene ends were 5 bases for V and 4 bases for J; bases not matched to a gene: 8. The germline CDR1 and CDR2 sequences are SGDLS and YYNGEE. CDR3 size: 16 residues. CDR3 residues: CASSVSGLAVYNEQFF. In nucleotides, the CDR3 is TGTGCCAGCAGTGTATCGGGACTAGCGGTATACAATGAGCAGTTCTTC.

The chain has TRBV27 and TRBJ2-5; 11 bases fit TRBD2. Germline CDR1 reads MNHEY; CDR2 reads SMNVEV (reference sequence). With 2 bases clipped from V and 1 base from J, the junction kept 9 bases outside the gene matches. CDR3 length: 18 amino acids. This CDR3 is CASSLTLAGAGPQETQYF. The CDR3 DNA reads as TGTGCCAGCAGTTTAACACTAGCGGGGGCAGGCCCCCAAGAGACCCAGTACTTC.

Notes on this clone: At one end, the junction sequence differs from germline, possibly due to a read error. The V call is TRBV7-9, the J call TRBJ1-1; D is unclear. This CDR3 has 16 residues. Germline assignment: CDR1 SEHNR and CDR2 FQNEAQ (reference sequence). The CDR3 sequence is CSSSSALTSMNTEAFF. Written as DNA, the CDR3 is TGTTCCAGCAGCTCCGCCCTCACAAGTATGAACACTGAAGCTTTCTTT.

The genes are TRBV7-2 and TRBJ2-1; D perhaps matches TRBD2 (6 bases). V lost 5 bases and J 0 bases, leaving 14 bases between the germline ends. Germline assignment: CDR1 SGHTA and CDR2 FQGNSA. This CDR3 comprises 16 residues. The CDR3 region has the DNA TGTGCCAGCAGCCTAGTAGCGGCAAGCTCCTACAATGAGCAGTTCTTC. It specifies CASSLVAASSYNEQFF. The entire variable domain, with the rest obtained from reference TRBV7-2 and TRBJ2-1, is as follows: GAGVSQSPSNKVTEKGKDVELRCDPISGHTALYWYRQSLGQGLEFLIYFQGNSAPDKSGLPSDRFSAERTGGSVSTLTIQRTQQEDSAVYLCASSLVAASSYNEQFFGPGTRLTVL.

The rearrangement links TRBV6-5 to TRBJ1-6; possibly TRBD1 for D (5 bases). CDR3 size: 15 residues. V shed 5 bases and J shed 7 bases, with 15 bases lying between them. Germline CDR1 is MNHEY and CDR2 is SVGAGI. The CDR3 protein is CASSPGTLNNSPLHF. The CDR3 nucleotides are TGTGCCAGCAGTCCCGGGACTCTAAACAATTCACCCCTCCACTTT.

This chain connects TRBV4-2 to TRBJ1-1; 8 bases map to TRBD1. V shed 1 base, J shed 5 bases, and the junction held 3 bases outside the gene matches. The CDR3 length is 14 residues. Germline lookup yields CDR1 LGHNA and CDR2 YNFKEQ. CDR3 DNA: TGTGCCAGCAGCCAAGGACAGGGGCCAACTGAAGCTTTCTTT. Residues: CASSQGQGPTEAFF.

The CDR3 loop is CASSIPLTGGRGNTGELFF. The CDR3 DNA follows: TGTGCCAGCAGCATCCCCCTTACTGGCGGGAGGGGAAACACCGGGGAGCTGTTTTTT. V and J are TRBV7-8 and TRBJ2-2; TRBD2 matches 9 bases. The CDR3 runs to 19 residues. Per germline, CDR1 SGHVS and CDR2 FQNEAQ. Trimming took 5 bases from V and 2 from J; bases not matched to a gene: 15.

The chain combines TRBV6-6 with TRBJ1-1; 7 nucleotides line up with TRBD1. Germline V lookup: CDR1 MNHNY, CDR2 SVGAGI (reference sequence). The CDR3 loop spans 15 amino acids. V dropped 6 bases and J dropped 0; count of bases not matched to a gene: 7. For the CDR3, the DNA is TGTGCCAGCAGGGGGACAGCTGAAATGAACACTGAAGCTTTCTTT. Its protein is CASRGTAEMNTEAFF.

The rearrangement joins TRBV4-3 to TRBJ2-7, with 8 nucleotides matching TRBD1. This CDR3 is 18 amino acids long. Germline V gene lookup returns CDR1 LGHNA and CDR2 YSLEER. V was clipped by 2 bases and J by 0 bases; unmatched bases: 12. The CDR3, as DNA: TGCGCCAGCAGCCAACAGATAGGGGGACAGGTGAGCTCCTACGAGCAGTACTTC. It translates to CASSQQIGGQVSSYEQYF.

The chain employs TRBV6-1 and TRBJ1-4, with 7 bases lining up with TRBD1. CDR3 length: 14 residues. Germline V gene sequence: CDR1 MNHNS, CDR2 SASEGT. V gave up 7 bases and J gave up 5 bases; unmatched junction bases: 7. The DNA of the CDR3 is TGTGCCAGCACTCGACAGGGCTTAAATGAAAAACTGTTTTTT. Its protein is CASTRQGLNEKLFF.